The sequence of this T cell receptor beta chain was determined in a study of T cells after yellow fever vaccination. This clonotype has ten or more counts. As yet, its antigen is unknown. Making TCR cDNA involved 5'RACE template switching, which added UMIs and a universal primer site. TCRdb fed the 5' RACE reads into MiXCR, producing one record per CDR3 protein. The sample records 200,000 to 250,000 distinct CDR3 sequences, 2.5% to 3.5% being singletons. Overall study results and limits: There was a possibility that FACS-sorted repertoires contained abundant clonotypes contaminating from the bulk population.

The germline gives CDR1 SGHAT, CDR2 FQNNGV. Trimming took off 1 base at V and 1 base at J, with 7 bases between the two ends. The length of the CDR3 is 14 residues. This sample comprised CD4+ T cells sorted from PBMCs, obtained 10 days after the yellow fever booster vaccination. The chain uses TRBV11-2 and TRBJ1-2; D gene unclear. This receptor was identified in a man between 18 and 29 years old who received the YFV17D yellow fever vaccine. CDR3 residues: CASSLVALNYGYTF. DNA for the CDR3: TGTGCCAGCAGCTTAGTTGCCCTTAACTATGGCTACACCTTC.